A single sample gave rise to the 26 T cell receptor beta chains below, sequenced in a study of blood T cell repertoires in COVID-19. Using immunoSEQ multiplex PCR, the repertoire was profiled, and TCRdb retains in-frame clones only, with some absent. The sample contains roughly 90,000 clones, about nine tenths of which appear only once. The sequenced sample was peripheral blood. The source of these receptors is a man in his fifties or sixties with acute or convalescent COVID-19.

This clone was observed a single time. This chain connects TRBV4-1 to TRBJ1-3; TRBD1 matches 7 bases. Germline assignment: CDR1 MGHRA and CDR2 YSYEKL. The V and J ends lost 3 bases and 2 bases, in that order; junction bases with no gene match: 7. The CDR3 has 16 amino acids. CDR3: CASSHPRDSTGNTIYF. In DNA form, the CDR3 reads TGCGCCAGCAGCCACCCCCGGGACAGCACTGGAAACACCATATATTTT.

The chain joins TRBV7-3 to TRBJ2-7; the match to TRBD1 covers 7 bases. Germline loops: CDR1 SGHTA, CDR2 FQGTGA. V was pared by 2 bases and J by 2 bases, with 3 bases of the junction left unmatched. The CDR3 runs to 14 residues. The CDR3 DNA is TGTGCCAGCAGCTTAGATCAGGGGGCCTACGAGCAGTACTTC. Amino acid sequence: CASSLDQGAYEQYF.

This chain links TRBV18 with TRBJ2-3, with 8 positions matching TRBD2. The V and J ends lost 2 bases and 3 bases, in that order; junction bases with no gene match: 10. CDR1 is KGHSH, CDR2 LQKENI, per germline. The CDR3 is 17 residues long. The CDR3 protein is CASSPLPPGGDTDTQYF. CDR3 nucleotide sequence: TGTGCCAGCTCACCATTACCACCGGGGGGGGATACAGATACGCAGTATTTT.

This clone was recorded a few times. This rearrangement joins TRBV28 to TRBJ2-2, with D maybe TRBD1 (5 bases). Trimming stripped 8 bases from V and 0 bases from J, with 13 bases between. From germline, CDR1 is MDHEN and CDR2 SYDVKM. This CDR3 is 15 amino acids long. The chain's CDR3 is CASQGVQTNTGELFF. The CDR3 DNA reads as TGTGCCAGCCAAGGGGTACAGACGAACACCGGGGAGCTGTTTTTT.

This clone was detected once. The CDR3 protein is CASSLLAGGLSTDTQYF. The CDR3 DNA sequence: TGTGCCAGCAGCCTATTAGCGGGGGGCCTTTCCACAGATACGCAGTATTTT. The rearrangement uses TRBV7-2 and TRBJ2-3; 10 positions agree with TRBD2. V lost 5 bases, J lost 2 bases, and 10 bases stayed unmatched. There are 17 residues in the CDR3. Looked up from germline, CDR1 is SGHTA and CDR2 is FQGNSA.

The chain recombines TRBV28 with TRBJ1-1, with D perhaps matching TRBD1 (6 bases). The CDR3 length is 14 residues. With 8 bases removed from V and 1 base from J, the gap between germline ends came to 14 bases. Germline V CDR1 and CDR2: MDHEN, SYDVKM. CDR3 sequence (DNA): TGTGCCAGCCGGATAGGGGGTGAGAACACTGAAGCTTTCTTT. Its translation is CASRIGGENTEAFF.

The rearrangement links TRBV5-1 to TRBJ2-5, with D possibly being TRBD1 (6 bases). The CDR3 is made up of 14 amino acids. CDR1 and CDR2 (germline): SGHRS, YFSETQ. The V and J ends lost 0 bases and 5 bases respectively, with 11 bases between them. The CDR3 coding sequence is TGCGCCAGCAGCTTGGTAGGCAGGGGTGAGACCCAGTACTTC. Translation: CASSLVGRGETQYF.

The chain uses TRBV4-2 and TRBJ1-4, with D unresolved. Germline loops: CDR1 LGHNA, CDR2 YNFKEQ. V was cut by 1 base and J by 4 bases, with 7 bases left in between. The CDR3 totals 14 residues. CDR3 protein: CASSQGADNEKLFF. DNA of the CDR3: TGTGCCAGCAGCCAAGGGGCAGATAATGAAAAACTGTTTTTT.

The chain employs TRBV11-2 and TRBJ2-1; TRBD2 matches 12 bases. The CDR3 length is 16 residues. The V gene end was trimmed by 1 base and the J gene end by 2 bases; junction bases not matched to a gene: 0. Germline CDR1 is SGHAT and CDR2 is FQNNGV. The CDR3 DNA reads TGTGCCAGCAGCTTAGGGACTAGCGGGGCCTACAATGAGCAGTTCTTC. It encodes CASSLGTSGAYNEQFF.

This clone was seen a handful of times. The chain combines TRBV5-1 with TRBJ2-3, with D maybe TRBD2 (6 bases). The V and J ends lost 2 bases and 0 bases respectively, with 10 bases between them. Per germline, CDR1 SGHRS and CDR2 YFSETQ. The CDR3 covers 15 residues. The chain's CDR3 is CASSFAGLSTDTQYF. In DNA, the CDR3 is TGCGCCAGCAGCTTTGCGGGGCTTAGCACAGATACGCAGTATTTT.

J is TRBJ2-3 and V is TRBV30, with unresolved D. The length of the CDR3 is 13 residues. In germline, CDR1 is GTSNPN, CDR2 SVGIG (reference sequence). Trimming took off 0 bases at V and 4 bases at J, with 8 bases between the two ends. As DNA, the CDR3 is TGTGCCTGGAGTGTTTTCAGCGCAGATACGCAGTATTTT. Residues: CAWSVFSADTQYF.

This clone was detected only a few times. V usage is TRBV2 and J usage is TRBJ1-3, with D possibly matching TRBD1 (5 bases). Germline loops: CDR1 SNHLY, CDR2 FYNNEI. The CDR3 sequence is 10 residues long. V gave up 9 bases and J gave up 7 bases, with 7 bases separating them. The CDR3 DNA follows: TGTGCCAGTGGGGCGAACACCATATATTTT. Protein product: CASGANTIYF.

J is TRBJ1-4 and V is TRBV6-5; TRBD1 matches 8 bases. Trimming removed 6 bases from V and 7 bases from J; junction bases left unmatched: 4. Germline CDR1 is MNHEY and CDR2 is SVGAGI. The CDR3 consists of 13 residues. In nucleotides, the CDR3 is TGTGCCAGCAGAACAGGGGGGGCTGAAAAACTGTTTTTT. Translation: CASRTGGAEKLFF.

This clone was picked up one time. V and J are TRBV28 and TRBJ1-5; no clear D gene. Germline loops: CDR1 MDHEN, CDR2 SYDVKM. This CDR3 contains 15 residues. V lost 3 bases and J lost 2, with 11 bases in between. CDR3 bases: TGTGCCAGCAGTTTTGGAGGGCTCGGCAATCAGCCCCAGCATTTT. Translated: CASSFGGLGNQPQHF.

This clone was seen more than once but under ten times. This chain uses TRBV21-1 with TRBJ2-4; the D segment call TRBD1 is taken from the table without a DNA check. TRBV21-1 corresponds to a pseudogene. The CDR3 spans 16 residues. CDR3: CASLGGDRGWKNIQYF. The CDR3 nucleotides read TGTGCCAGCTTGGGGGGGGACAGGGGATGGAAAAACATTCAGTACTTC.

The table lists this clone with a count of one. The chain couples TRBV4-1 to TRBJ2-5, with 8 positions matching TRBD2. CDR1 and CDR2 from the germline V gene are MGHRA and YSYEKL. J lost 1 base, V lost 0 bases, and 1 base had no gene match. The CDR3 sequence is 15 residues long. CDR3 sequence: CASSQETSGQETQYF. DNA of the CDR3: TGCGCCAGCAGCCAAGAAACTAGCGGCCAAGAGACCCAGTACTTC.

This clone has just a few counts. This chain joins TRBV2 and TRBJ1-4, with D uncertain. The CDR3 sequence is 14 residues long. Germline lookup yields CDR1 SNHLY and CDR2 FYNNEI. Trimming removed 1 base from V and 8 bases from J, with 11 bases in between. The DNA for the CDR3 is TGTGCCAGCAGTGAAGGAAGGGCGGGAGAAAAACTGTTTTTT. This gives the protein CASSEGRAGEKLFF.

V and J are TRBV19 and TRBJ1-1, with D tentatively TRBD1 (5 bases). The CDR3 runs 13 residues. Germline-derived CDR1 and CDR2 are LNHDA and SQIVND (reference sequence). Between the trimmed V and J ends, which lost 4 bases and 5 bases, there was a span of 11 bases. The CDR3, as DNA: TGTGCCAGTAGTAGGGGCGGTCGGACTGAAGCTTTCTTT. It translates to CASSRGGRTEAFF.

The V gene is TRBV7-2, the J gene TRBJ1-3; 7 nucleotides agree with TRBD1. The CDR3 consists of 14 residues. Per germline, CDR1 SGHTA and CDR2 FQGNSA. V lost 4 bases and J lost 3; bases outside the gene matches: 3. CDR3 in amino acids: CASSYTGDGNTIYF. The CDR3, as DNA: TGTGCCAGCAGCTATACAGGGGATGGAAACACCATATATTTT.

The chain uses TRBV7-6 and TRBJ2-3, with 9 nucleotides matching TRBD1. The CDR3 has 15 amino acids. The V gene's germline CDR1 is SGHVS and CDR2 FNYEAQ. V lost 2 bases to trimming and J lost 5 bases; unmatched junction nucleotides: 5. CDR3: CASSLRTGAGDTQYF. The CDR3 DNA sequence: TGTGCCAGCAGCTTACGGACAGGGGCAGGAGATACGCAGTATTTT. The entire variable domain, with the rest obtained from reference TRBV7-6 and TRBJ2-3, is as follows: GAGVSQSPRYKVTKRGQDVALRCDPISGHVSLYWYRQALGQGPEFLTYFNYEAQQDKSGLPNDRFSAERPEGSISTLTIQRTEQRDSAMYRCASSLRTGAGDTQYFGPGTRLTVL.

The chain links TRBV4-2 to TRBJ1-4; 9 bases align to TRBD1. Germline loops: CDR1 LGHNA, CDR2 YNFKEQ. There are 16 residues in the CDR3. V trimming: 2 bases; J trimming: 5 bases; junction bases outside the gene matches: 6. The CDR3 DNA reads as TGTGCCAGCAGCCAAACACCGGGACAGGGAAATGAAAAACTGTTTTTT. This translates into CASSQTPGQGNEKLFF.

The chain carries TRBV6-5 and TRBJ2-1; possible D gene TRBD2, 7 bases. The germline CDR1 and CDR2 sequences are MNHEY and SVGAGI. V shed 7 bases and J shed 7 bases, with 17 bases lying between them. CDR3 length equals 14 residues. For the CDR3, the DNA is TGTGCCAGCATCGAGGGGGGGCATAGGAATGAGCAGTTCTTC. Residues: CASIEGGHRNEQFF.

This clone occurred once. The gene calls are TRBV18 and TRBJ1-6; 9 bases are shared with TRBD1. Germline trimming cut 3 bases from V and 7 bases from J; bases unmatched to any gene: 1. The germline CDR1 and CDR2 sequences are KGHSH and LQKENI. There are 14 residues in the CDR3. CDR3 sequence: CASSPGTGNSPLHF. The CDR3 DNA reads as TGTGCCAGCTCACCCGGGACAGGGAATTCACCCCTCCACTTT. Based on the CDR3 plus reference TRBV18 and TRBJ1-6, the full variable domain is NAGVMQNPRHLVRRRGQEARLRCSPMKGHSHVYWYRQLPEEGLKFMVYLQKENIIDESGMPKERFSAEFPKEGPSILRIQQVVRGDSAAYFCASSPGTGNSPLHFGNGTRLTVT.

V is TRBV2 and J is TRBJ2-2, with D possibly TRBD2 on 6 matching bases. V shed 6 bases and J shed 1 base, with 12 bases lying between them. CDR1 and CDR2 (germline): SNHLY, FYNNEI. The CDR3 sequence is 15 residues long. CDR3: CASRTRDLNTGELFF. CDR3 bases: TGTGCCAGCAGAACCCGGGACTTGAACACCGGGGAGCTGTTTTTT.

The chain joins TRBV6-5 to TRBJ1-5; a possible D gene is TRBD1 (6 bases). Trimming stripped 6 bases from V and 4 bases from J, with 13 bases between. Germline V gene sequence: CDR1 MNHEY, CDR2 SVGAGI. The CDR3 is 14 residues long. CDR3 sequence (DNA): TGTGCCAGCAGACCCGGGAGGGGGAATCAGCCCCAGCATTTT. Translated, it gives CASRPGRGNQPQHF.

The DNA for the CDR3 is TGTGCCAGCAGCTTACGATCCGGGACACCCCGGGGCTACACCTTC. Its protein product is CASSLRSGTPRGYTF. The chain uses TRBV7-9 and TRBJ1-2; perhaps TRBD1 as D (6 bases). The V gene lost 2 bases and the J gene lost 8 bases, with 18 bases spanning the gap. This CDR3 comprises 15 residues. In germline, CDR1 is SEHNR, CDR2 FQNEAQ (reference sequence).